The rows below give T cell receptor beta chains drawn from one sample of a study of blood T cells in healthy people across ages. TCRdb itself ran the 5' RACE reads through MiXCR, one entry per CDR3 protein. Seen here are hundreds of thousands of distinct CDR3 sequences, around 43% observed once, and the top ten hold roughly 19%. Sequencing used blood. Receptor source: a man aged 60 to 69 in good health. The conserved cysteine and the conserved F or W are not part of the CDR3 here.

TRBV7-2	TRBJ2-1	ASSPQGPLLGEQF
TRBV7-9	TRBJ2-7	ASSYTGRGAYEQY
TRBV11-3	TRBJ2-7	ASPPRGTGCSYEQY
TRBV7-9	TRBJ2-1	ASSVEGSGKNEQF
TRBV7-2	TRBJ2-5	ASSSQFGGLGQETQY
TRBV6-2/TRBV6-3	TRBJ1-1	ASRPDALGSTEAF
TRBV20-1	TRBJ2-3	SARVWEGTDTQY
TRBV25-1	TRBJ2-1	ASIRRVYNEQF
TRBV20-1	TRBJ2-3	SARVLGDTQY
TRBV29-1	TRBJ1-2	SVEGLLGNIYGYT
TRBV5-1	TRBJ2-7	ASSSQDAAYEQY
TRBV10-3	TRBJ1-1	AISETTAEAF
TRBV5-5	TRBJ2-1	ASSWEGIHSNEQF
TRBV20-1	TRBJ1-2	SAPNIANYGYT
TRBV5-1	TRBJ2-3	ASSGTLAGGPDTQY
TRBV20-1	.	SARGGVSYEQY
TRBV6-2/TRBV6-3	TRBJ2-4	ASSPNSDRLAKNIQY
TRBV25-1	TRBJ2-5	ASSERGQGAINEQY
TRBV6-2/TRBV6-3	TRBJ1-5	ASRQMGTPQGQH
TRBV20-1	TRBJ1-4	SAAPPDEKLF
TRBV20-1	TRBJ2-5	SARGVSGGVKETQY
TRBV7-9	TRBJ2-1	ASSPRTDNNEQF
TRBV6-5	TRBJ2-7	ASRSLRRTSSEQY
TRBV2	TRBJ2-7	ASSEDRDLYEQY
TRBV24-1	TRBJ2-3	ATSDSGTPTDTQY
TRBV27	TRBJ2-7	ASSTGGGTYEQY
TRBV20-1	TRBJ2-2	SARVDRFNTGELF
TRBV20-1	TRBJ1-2	SARDYRDDYGYT
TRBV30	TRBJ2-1	AWSVRAGNNEQF
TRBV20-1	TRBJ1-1	SARATGTEAF
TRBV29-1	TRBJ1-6	SSTGQNSPLH
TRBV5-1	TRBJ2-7	ASSSLRGDSDEQY
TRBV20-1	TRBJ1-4	SARQGAREKLF
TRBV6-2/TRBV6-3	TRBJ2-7	ASSYLSGEQSHEQY
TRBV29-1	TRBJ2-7	SGPYSGREY
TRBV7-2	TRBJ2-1	ASSGGEEQF
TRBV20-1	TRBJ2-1	SAGNNEQF
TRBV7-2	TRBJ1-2	ASSTRTANYGYT
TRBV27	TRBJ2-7	ASSELGQGYEQY
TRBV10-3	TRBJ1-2	AISLDSRYGYT
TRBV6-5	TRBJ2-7	ARSYLREQY
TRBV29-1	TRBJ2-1	SVGDLSGGYNEQF
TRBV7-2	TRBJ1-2	ASREGQDYGYT
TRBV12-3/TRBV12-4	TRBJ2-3	AGSLSWGSEDMDTQY
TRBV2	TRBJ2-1	ASSEDSRAYNEQF
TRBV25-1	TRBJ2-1	ASSDLGRGYEQF
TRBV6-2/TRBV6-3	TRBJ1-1	ASTGHLIMNTEAF
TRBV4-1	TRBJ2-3	ASSQEAGGMTDTQY
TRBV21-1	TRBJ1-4	ASSKELGIHDEKLF
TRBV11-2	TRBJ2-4	ASTGTGKNIQY
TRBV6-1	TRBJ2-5	ASSSSSGQY
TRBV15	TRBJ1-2	ATSRVTGNYGYT
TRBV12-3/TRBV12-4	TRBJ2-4	ASSPGVAKNIQY
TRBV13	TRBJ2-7	ASSLDREDYEQY